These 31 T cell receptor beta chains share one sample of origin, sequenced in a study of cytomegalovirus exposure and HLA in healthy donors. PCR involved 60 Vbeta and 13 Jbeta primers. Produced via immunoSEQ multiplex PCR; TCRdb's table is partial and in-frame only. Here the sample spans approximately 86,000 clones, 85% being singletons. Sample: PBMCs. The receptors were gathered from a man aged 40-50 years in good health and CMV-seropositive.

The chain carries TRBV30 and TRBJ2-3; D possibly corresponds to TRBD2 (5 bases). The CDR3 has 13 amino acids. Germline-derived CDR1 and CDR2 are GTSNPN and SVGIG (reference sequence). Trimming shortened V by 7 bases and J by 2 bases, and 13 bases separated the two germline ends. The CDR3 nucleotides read TGTGCCTTCGGTAGAGGGCACACAGATACGCAGTATTTT. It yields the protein CAFGRGHTDTQYF.

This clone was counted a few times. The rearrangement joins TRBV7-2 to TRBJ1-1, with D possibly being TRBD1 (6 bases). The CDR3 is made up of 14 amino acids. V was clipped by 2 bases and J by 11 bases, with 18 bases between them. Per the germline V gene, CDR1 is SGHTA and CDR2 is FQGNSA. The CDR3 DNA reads TGTGCCAGCAGCTTATGGGGTATAGGGGGGGCGGCTTTCTTT. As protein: CASSLWGIGGAAFF. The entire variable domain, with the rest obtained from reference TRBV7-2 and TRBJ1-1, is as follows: GAGVSQSPSNKVTEKGKDVELRCDPISGHTALYWYRQSLGQGLEFLIYFQGNSAPDKSGLPSDRFSAERTGGSVSTLTIQRTQQEDSAVYLCASSLWGIGGAAFFGQGTRLTVV.

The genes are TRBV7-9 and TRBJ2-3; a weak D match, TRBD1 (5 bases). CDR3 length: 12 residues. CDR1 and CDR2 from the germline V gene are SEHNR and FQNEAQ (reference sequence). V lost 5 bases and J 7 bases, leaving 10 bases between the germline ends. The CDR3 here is CASSLTENTQYF. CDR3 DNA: TGTGCCAGCAGCCTGACAGAGAATACGCAGTATTTT.

CDR3 in amino acids: CASHGNRGGNQPQHF. CDR3 sequence (DNA): TGTGCCAGCCATGGGAACAGGGGAGGCAATCAGCCCCAGCATTTT. The chain couples TRBV2 to TRBJ1-5; 7 bases fit TRBD1. This CDR3 is 15 amino acids long. Germline trimming cut 8 bases from V and 2 bases from J; bases unmatched to any gene: 9. CDR1 is SNHLY and CDR2 is FYNNEI in the germline V gene.

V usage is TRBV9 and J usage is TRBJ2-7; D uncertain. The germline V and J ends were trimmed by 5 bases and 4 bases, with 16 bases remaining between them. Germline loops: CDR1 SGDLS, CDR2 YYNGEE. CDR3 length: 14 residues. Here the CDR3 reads CASSSPTGPYEQYF. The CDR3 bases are TGTGCCAGCAGTTCCCCGACGGGTCCATACGAGCAGTACTTC. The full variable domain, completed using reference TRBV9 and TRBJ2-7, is DSGVTQTPKHLITATGQRVTLRCSPRSGDLSVYWYQQSLDQGLQFLIQYYNGEERAKGNILERFSAQQFPDLHSELNLSSLELGDSALYFCASSSPTGPYEQYFGPGTRLTVT.

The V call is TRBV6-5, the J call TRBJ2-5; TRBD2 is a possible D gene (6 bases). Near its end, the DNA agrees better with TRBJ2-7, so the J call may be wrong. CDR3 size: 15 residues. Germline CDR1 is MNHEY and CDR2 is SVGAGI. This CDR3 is CASRHGTQRAYEQYF. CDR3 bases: TGTGCCAGCAGACACGGGACTCAAAGAGCCTACGAGCAGTACTTC.

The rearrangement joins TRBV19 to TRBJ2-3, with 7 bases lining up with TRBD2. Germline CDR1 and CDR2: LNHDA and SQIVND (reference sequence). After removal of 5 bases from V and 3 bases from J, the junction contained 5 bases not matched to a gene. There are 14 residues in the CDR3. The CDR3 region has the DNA TGTGCCAGTAGTTTCAGCGGGACTACAGATACGCAGTATTTT. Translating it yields CASSFSGTTDTQYF.

CDR3 bases: TGTGCCAGCAGCTTACGCGGGGGCTACGAGCAGTACTTC. Its translation is CASSLRGGYEQYF. The chain carries TRBV13 and TRBJ2-7, with TRBD2 matching over 7 bases. V lost 2 bases and J lost 3; bases outside the gene matches: 1. This CDR3 has 13 amino acids. Germline V gene data show CDR1 as PRHDT and CDR2 as FYEKMQ (reference sequence).

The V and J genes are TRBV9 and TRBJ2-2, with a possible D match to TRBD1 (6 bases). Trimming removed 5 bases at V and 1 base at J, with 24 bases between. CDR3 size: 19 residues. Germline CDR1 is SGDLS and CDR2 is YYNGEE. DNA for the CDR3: TGTGCCAGCAGACTACAGGGCGGCGACCCACAAATGAACACCGGGGAGCTGTTTTTT. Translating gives CASRLQGGDPQMNTGELFF.

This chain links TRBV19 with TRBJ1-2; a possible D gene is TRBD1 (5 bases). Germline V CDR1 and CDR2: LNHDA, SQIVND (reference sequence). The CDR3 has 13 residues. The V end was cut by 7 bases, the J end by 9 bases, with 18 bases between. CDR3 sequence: CASKKDRDVRYTF. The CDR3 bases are TGTGCCAGTAAAAAAGACAGAGATGTTCGCTACACCTTC.

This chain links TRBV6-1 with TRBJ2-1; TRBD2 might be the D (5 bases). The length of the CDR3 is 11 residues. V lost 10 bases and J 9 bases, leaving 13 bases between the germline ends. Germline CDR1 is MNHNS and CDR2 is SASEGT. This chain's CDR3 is CATLSVSEQFF. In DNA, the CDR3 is TGTGCCACCCTTAGCGTTAGTGAGCAGTTCTTC.

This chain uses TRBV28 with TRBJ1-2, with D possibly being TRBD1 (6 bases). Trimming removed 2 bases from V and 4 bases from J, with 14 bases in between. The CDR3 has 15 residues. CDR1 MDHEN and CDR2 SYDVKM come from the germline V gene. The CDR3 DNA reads TGTGCCAGCAGTTTAACCCAGGGGCCGCCCTATGGCTACACCTTC. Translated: CASSLTQGPPYGYTF.

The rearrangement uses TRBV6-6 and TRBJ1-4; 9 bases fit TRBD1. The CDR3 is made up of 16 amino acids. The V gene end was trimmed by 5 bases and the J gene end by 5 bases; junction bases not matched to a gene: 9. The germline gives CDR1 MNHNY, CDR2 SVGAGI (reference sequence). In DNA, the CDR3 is TGTGCCAGCAGTAAGGCTGCGACAGGGGGGAATGAAAAACTGTTTTTT. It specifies CASSKAATGGNEKLFF.

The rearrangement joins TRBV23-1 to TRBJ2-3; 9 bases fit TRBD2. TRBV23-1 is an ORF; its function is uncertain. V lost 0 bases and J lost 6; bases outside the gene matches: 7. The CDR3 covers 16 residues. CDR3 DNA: TGCGCCAGCAGTCAATCATCACTAGCGGGCCCGGATACGCAGTATTTT. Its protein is CASSQSSLAGPDTQYF.

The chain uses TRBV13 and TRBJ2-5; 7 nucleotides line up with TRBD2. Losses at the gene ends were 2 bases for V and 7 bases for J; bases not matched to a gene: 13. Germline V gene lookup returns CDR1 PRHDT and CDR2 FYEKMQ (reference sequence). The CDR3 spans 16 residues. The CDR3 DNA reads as TGTGCCAGCAGCTTAACGATCCCGGGAGGAGGAGTGACCCAGTACTTC. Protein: CASSLTIPGGGVTQYF.

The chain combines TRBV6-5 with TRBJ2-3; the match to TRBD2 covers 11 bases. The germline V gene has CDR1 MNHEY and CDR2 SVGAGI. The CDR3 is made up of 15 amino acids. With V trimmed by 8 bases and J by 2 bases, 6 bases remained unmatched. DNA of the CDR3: TGTGCCAGCCAAATAGCGGGAGGGACCACAGATACGCAGTATTTT. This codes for CASQIAGGTTDTQYF.

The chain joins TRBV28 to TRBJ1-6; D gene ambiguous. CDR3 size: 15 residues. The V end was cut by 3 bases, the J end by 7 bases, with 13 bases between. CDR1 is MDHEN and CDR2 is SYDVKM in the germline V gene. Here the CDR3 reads CASSFRNSLNSPLHF. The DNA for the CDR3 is TGTGCCAGCAGTTTTAGGAACAGTTTAAATTCACCCCTCCACTTT.

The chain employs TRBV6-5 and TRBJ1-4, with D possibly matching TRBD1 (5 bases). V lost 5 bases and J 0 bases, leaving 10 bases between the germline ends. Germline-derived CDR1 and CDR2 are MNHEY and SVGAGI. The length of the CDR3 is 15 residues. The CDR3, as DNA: TGTGCCAGCAGTGTCGACAGTGCAACTAATGAAAAACTGTTTTTT. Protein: CASSVDSATNEKLFF.

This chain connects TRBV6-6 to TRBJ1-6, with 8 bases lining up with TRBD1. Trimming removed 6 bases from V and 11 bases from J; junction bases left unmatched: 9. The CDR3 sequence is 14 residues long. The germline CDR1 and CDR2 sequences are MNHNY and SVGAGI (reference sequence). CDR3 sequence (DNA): TGTGCCAGCAGCCTGGACAGGGATCGGGCACCCCTCCACTTT. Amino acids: CASSLDRDRAPLHF.

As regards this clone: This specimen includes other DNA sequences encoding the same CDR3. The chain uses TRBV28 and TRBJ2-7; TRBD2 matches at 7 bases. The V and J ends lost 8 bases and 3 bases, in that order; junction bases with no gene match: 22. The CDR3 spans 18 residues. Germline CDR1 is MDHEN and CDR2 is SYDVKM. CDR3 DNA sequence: TGTGCCAGCCGGGTATGCGTTATTCTGGCGGGAGCGTTCTACGAGCAGTACTTC. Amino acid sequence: CASRVCVILAGAFYEQYF.

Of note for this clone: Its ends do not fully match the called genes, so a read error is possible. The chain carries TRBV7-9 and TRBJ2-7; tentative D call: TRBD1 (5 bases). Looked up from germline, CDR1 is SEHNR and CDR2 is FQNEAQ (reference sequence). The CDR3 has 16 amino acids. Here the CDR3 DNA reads TGTTCCAGCAGCTTAGCTGTGGGGCTGGCACACTACGAGCAGTACTTC. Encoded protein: CSSSLAVGLAHYEQYF.

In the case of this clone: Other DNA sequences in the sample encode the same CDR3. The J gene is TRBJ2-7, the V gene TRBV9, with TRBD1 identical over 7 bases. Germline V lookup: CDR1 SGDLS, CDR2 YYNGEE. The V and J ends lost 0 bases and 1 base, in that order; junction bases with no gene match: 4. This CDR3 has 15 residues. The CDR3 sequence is CASSVEAGGSYEQYF. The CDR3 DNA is TGTGCCAGCAGCGTAGAGGCAGGGGGATCCTACGAGCAGTACTTC.

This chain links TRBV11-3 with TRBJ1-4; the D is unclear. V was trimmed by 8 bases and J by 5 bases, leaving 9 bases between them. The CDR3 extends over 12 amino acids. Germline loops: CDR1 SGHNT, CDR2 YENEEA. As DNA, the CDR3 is TGTGCCAGCGCCCACGGGAATGAAAAACTGTTTTTT. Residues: CASAHGNEKLFF.

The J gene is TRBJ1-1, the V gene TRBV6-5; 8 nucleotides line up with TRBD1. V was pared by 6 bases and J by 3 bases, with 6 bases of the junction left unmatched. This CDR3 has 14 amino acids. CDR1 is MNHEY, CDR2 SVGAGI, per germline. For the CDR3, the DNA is TGTGCCAGCAGCAGGACAGGGCCTGACACTGAAGCTTTCTTT. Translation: CASSRTGPDTEAFF.

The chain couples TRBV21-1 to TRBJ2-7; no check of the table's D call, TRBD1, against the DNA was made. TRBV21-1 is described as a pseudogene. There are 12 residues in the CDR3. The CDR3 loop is CATRTGCYEQYF. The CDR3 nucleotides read TGTGCCACCAGGACAGGGTGCTACGAGCAGTACTTC.

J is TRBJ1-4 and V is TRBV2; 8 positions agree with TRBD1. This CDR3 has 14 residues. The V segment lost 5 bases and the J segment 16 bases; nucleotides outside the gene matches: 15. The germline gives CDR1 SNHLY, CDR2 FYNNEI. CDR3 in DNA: TGTGCCAGCAGTATAACAGGGGGGAGCCTTTCTCCGTTTTTT. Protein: CASSITGGSLSPFF.

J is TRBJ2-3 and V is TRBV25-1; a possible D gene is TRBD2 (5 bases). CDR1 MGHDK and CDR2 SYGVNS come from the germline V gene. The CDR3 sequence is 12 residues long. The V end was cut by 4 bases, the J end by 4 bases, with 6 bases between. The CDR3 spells CASSAGSDTQYF. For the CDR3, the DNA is TGTGCCAGCAGTGCGGGGTCAGATACGCAGTATTTT.

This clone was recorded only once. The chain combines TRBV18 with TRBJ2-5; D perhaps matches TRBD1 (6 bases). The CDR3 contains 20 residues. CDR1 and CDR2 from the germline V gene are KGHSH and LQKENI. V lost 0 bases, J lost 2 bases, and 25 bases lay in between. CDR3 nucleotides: TGTGCCAGCTCACCACCGTCTGCAGGGGAATGGGAAGGTTATCAAGAGACCCAGTACTTC. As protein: CASSPPSAGEWEGYQETQYF.

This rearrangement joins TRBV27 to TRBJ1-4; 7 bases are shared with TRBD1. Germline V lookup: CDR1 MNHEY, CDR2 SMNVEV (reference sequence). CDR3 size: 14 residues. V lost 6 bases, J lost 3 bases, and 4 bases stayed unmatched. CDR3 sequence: CASSWDSSNEKLFF. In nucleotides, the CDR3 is TGTGCCAGCAGCTGGGACAGCTCTAATGAAAAACTGTTTTTT.

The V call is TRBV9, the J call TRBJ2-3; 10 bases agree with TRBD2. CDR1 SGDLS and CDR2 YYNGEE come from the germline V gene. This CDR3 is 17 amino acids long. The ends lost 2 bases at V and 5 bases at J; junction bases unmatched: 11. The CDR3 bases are TGTGCCAGCAGCGTGGCCCCGACTAGCGGGTTTGAAGATACGCAGTATTTT. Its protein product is CASSVAPTSGFEDTQYF.

The CDR3 is CASSWAGTGKTEAFF. The CDR3, as DNA: TGCGCCAGCAGCTGGGCCGGGACAGGGAAGACTGAAGCTTTCTTT. The J gene is TRBJ1-1, the V gene TRBV5-1, with 9 bases matching TRBD1. V lost 3 bases, J lost 5 bases, and 8 bases stayed unmatched. The V gene's germline CDR1 is SGHRS and CDR2 YFSETQ. This CDR3 comprises 15 residues.